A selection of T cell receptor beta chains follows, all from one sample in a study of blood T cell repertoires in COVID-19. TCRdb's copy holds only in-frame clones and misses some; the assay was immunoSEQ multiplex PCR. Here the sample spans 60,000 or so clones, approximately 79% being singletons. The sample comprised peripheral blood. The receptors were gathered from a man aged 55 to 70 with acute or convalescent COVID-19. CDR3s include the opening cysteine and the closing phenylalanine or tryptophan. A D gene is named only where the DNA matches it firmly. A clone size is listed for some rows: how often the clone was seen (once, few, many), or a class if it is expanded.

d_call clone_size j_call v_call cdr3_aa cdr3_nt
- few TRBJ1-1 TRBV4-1 CASSRMTLNTEAFF TGCGCCAGCAGCCGAATGACTCTGAACACTGAAGCTTTCTTT
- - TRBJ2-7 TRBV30 CAWSVLSSEQYF TGTGCCTGGAGTGTACTGAGCTCAGAGCAGTACTTC
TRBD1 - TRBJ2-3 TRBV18 CASSGTGNLASDTQYF TGTGCCAGCTCCGGGACAGGGAACTTAGCCTCAGATACGCAGTATTTT
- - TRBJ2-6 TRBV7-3 CASSLSQGRGANVLTF TGTGCCAGCAGCTTAAGTCAGGGGCGTGGGGCCAACGTCCTGACTTTC
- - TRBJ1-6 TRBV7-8 CASSSGSDSPLHF TGTGCCAGCAGCTCAGGTTCGGATTCACCCCTCCACTTT
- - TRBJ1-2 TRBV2 CASSEASGNRGYTF TGTGCCAGCAGCGAGGCTTCGGGGAATCGAGGCTACACCTTC
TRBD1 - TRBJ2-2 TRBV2 CASLFGQGTGELFF TGTGCCAGCTTATTTGGACAGGGCACGGGGGAGCTGTTTTTT
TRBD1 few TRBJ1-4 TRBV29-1 CSVEDRDNEKLFF TGCAGCGTCGAGGACAGGGACAATGAAAAACTGTTTTTT
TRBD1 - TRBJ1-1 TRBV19 CASRDRDRLNTEAFF TGTGCCAGTAGGGACCGGGACAGGCTGAACACTGAAGCTTTCTTT
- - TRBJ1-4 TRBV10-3 CAIKKDTNNEKLFF TGTGCCATCAAAAAAGACACCAATAATGAAAAACTGTTTTTT
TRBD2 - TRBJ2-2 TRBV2 CASSDRLAGDGELFF TGTGCCAGCAGTGATCGGCTAGCGGGAGACGGGGAGCTGTTTTTT
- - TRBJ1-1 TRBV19 CASRYVDLDRGAFF TGTGCCAGTAGGTATGTAGATCTGGACAGAGGGGCTTTCTTT
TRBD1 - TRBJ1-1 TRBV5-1 CASSSGTGSTEAFF TGCGCCAGCAGCTCCGGGACAGGGTCGACTGAAGCTTTCTTT
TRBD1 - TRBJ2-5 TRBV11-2 CASSRDREETQYF TGTGCCAGCAGCCGGGACAGGGAGGAGACCCAGTACTTC
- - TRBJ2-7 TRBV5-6 CASSAIFSSFEQYF TGTGCCAGCAGCGCGATTTTCTCCTCATTCGAGCAGTACTTC
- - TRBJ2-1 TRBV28 CASSPLRTSYNEQFF TGTGCCAGCTCCCCCCTCAGGACTTCCTACAATGAGCAGTTCTTC
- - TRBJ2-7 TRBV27 CASSLLPGAADYEQYF TGTGCCAGCAGTTTATTACCAGGGGCCGCCGACTACGAGCAGTACTTC
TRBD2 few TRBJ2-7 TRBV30 CAWSPGLEGEQYF TGTGCCTGGAGTCCGGGACTAGAAGGCGAGCAGTACTTC
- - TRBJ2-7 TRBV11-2 CASSPAYEQYF TGTGCCAGCAGCCCTGCCTACGAGCAGTACTTC
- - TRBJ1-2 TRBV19 CASSMYSKNYGYTF TGTGCCAGTAGTATGTACAGTAAAAACTATGGCTACACCTTC
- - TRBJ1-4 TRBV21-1 CASSPLHEKLFF TGTGCCAGCAGTCCACTGCATGAAAAACTGTTTTTT
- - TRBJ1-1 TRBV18 CASSPGDSEAFF TGTGCCAGCTCACCGGGCGATTCTGAAGCTTTCTTT
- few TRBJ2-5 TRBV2 CASTEGLGAFAQYF TGTGCCAGCACCGAGGGATTGGGGGCTTTCGCCCAGTACTTC
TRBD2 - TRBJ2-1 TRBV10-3 CAISAKLAGINEQFF TGTGCCATCAGTGCAAAACTAGCGGGGATTAATGAGCAGTTCTTC
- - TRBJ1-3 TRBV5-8 CASSMGENSGNTIYF TGTGCCAGCAGCATGGGAGAGAACTCTGGAAACACCATATATTTT
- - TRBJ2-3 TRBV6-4 CASSVGAVDTQYF TGTGCCAGCAGTGTTGGGGCGGTTGATACGCAGTATTTT
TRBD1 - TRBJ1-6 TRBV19 CASSATGGGNSPLHF TGTGCCAGTAGCGCCACAGGGGGCGGAAATTCACCCCTCCACTTT
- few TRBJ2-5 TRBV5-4 CASSLKGGETQYF TGTGCCAGCAGCTTAAAGGGAGGAGAGACCCAGTACTTC
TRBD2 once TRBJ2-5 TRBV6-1 CASSEAVTSGGLQETQYF TGTGCCAGCAGTGAAGCGGTGACTAGCGGGGGGCTCCAAGAGACCCAGTACTTC
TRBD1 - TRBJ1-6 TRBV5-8 CASSFTTGAYNSPLHF TGTGCCAGCAGCTTCACGACAGGGGCATATAATTCACCCCTCCACTTT
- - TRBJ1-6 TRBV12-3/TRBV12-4 CASNGGRTPLHF TGTGCCAGCAACGGGGGGCGAACACCCCTCCACTTT
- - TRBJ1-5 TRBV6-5 CASALQRNQPQHF TGTGCCAGTGCATTACAGCGCAATCAGCCCCAGCATTTT
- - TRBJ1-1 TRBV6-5 CASVDSLNTEAFF TGTGCCAGCGTGGACAGTTTGAACACTGAAGCTTTCTTT
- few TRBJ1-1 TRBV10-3 CAISEGPDTGEAFF TGTGCCATCAGTGAGGGCCCTGATACAGGTGAGGCTTTCTTT